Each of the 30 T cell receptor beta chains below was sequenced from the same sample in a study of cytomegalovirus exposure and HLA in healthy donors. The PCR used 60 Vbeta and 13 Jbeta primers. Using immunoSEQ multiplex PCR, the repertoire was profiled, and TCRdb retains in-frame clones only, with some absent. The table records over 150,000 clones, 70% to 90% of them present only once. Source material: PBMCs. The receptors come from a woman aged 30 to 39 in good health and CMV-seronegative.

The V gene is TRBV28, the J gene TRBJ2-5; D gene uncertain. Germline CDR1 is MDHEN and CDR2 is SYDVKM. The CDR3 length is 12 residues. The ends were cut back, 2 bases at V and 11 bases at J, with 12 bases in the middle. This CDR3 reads CASSLRPEEQYF. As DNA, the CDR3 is TGTGCCAGCAGTTTACGCCCTGAAGAGCAGTACTTC.

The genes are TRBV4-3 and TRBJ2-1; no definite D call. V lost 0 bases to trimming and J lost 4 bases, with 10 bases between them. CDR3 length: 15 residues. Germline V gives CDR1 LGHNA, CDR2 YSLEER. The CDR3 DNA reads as TGCGCCAGCAGCCAAGACTGGCAGACTTACAATGAGCAGTTCTTC. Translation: CASSQDWQTYNEQFF.

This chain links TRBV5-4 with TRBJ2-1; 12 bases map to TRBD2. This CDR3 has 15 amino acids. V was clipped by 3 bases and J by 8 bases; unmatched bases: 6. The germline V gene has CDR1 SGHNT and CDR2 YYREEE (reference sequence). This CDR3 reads CASSSRLAGDHEQFF. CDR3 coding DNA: TGTGCCAGCAGCTCCAGACTAGCGGGAGACCATGAGCAGTTCTTC.

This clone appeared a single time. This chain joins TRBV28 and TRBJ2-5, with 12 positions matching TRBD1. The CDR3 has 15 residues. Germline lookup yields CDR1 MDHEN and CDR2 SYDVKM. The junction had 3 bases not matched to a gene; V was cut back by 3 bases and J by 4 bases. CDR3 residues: CASSFRGQGAETQYF. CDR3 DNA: TGTGCCAGCAGTTTTAGGGGACAGGGGGCAGAGACCCAGTACTTC.

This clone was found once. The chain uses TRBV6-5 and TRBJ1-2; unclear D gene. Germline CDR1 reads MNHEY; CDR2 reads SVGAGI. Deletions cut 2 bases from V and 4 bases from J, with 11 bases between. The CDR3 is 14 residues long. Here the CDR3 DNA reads TGTGCCAGCAGTTACGGTCGTACTACCTATGGCTACACCTTC. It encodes CASSYGRTTYGYTF.

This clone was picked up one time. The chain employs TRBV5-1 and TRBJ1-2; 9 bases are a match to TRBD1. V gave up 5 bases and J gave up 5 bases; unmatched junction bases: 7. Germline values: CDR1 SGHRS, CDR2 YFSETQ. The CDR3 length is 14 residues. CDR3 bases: TGCGCCAGCAGTATATCCGGGACAGGGTATGGCTACACCTTC. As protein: CASSISGTGYGYTF.

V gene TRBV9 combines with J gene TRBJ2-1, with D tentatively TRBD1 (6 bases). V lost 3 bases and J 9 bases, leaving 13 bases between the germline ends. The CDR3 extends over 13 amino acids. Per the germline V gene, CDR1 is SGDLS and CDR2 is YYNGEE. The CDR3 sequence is CASSEGTYGEQFF. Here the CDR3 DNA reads TGTGCCAGCAGCGAGGGGACATACGGTGAGCAGTTCTTC. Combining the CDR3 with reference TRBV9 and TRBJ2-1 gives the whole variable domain DSGVTQTPKHLITATGQRVTLRCSPRSGDLSVYWYQQSLDQGLQFLIQYYNGEERAKGNILERFSAQQFPDLHSELNLSSLELGDSALYFCASSEGTYGEQFFGPGTRLTVL.

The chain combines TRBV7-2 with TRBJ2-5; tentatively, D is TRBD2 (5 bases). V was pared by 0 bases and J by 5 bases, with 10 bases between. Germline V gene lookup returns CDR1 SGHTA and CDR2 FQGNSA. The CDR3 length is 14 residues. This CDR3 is CASSLAGAMETQYF. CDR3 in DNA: TGTGCCAGCAGCTTAGCGGGAGCGATGGAGACCCAGTACTTC.

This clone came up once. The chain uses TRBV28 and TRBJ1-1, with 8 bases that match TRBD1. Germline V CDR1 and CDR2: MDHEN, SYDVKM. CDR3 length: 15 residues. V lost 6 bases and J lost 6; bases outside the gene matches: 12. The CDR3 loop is CASSASGQGGAEAFF. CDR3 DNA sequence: TGTGCCAGCAGCGCCTCCGGACAGGGAGGGGCTGAAGCTTTCTTT.

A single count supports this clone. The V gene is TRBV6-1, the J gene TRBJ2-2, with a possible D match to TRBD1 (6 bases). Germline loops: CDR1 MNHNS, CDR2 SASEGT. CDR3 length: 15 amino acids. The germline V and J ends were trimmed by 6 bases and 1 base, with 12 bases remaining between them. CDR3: CASSQTGRNTGELFF. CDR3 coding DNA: TGTGCCAGCAGCCAGACAGGACGGAACACCGGGGAGCTGTTTTTT.

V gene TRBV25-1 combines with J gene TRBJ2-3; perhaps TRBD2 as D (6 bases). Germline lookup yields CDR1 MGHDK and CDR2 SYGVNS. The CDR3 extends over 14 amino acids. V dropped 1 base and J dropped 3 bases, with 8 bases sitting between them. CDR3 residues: CASSEFGGTDTQYF. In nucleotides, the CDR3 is TGTGCCAGCAGTGAATTTGGGGGGACAGATACGCAGTATTTT.

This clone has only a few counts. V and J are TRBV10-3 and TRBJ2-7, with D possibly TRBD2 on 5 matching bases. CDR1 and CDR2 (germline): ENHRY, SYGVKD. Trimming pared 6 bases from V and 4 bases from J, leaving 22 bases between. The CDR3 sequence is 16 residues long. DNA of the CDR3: TGTGCCATCAGCCCCCGGGGAGAGCGCCCGGTTTACGAGCAGTACTTC. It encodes CAISPRGERPVYEQYF.

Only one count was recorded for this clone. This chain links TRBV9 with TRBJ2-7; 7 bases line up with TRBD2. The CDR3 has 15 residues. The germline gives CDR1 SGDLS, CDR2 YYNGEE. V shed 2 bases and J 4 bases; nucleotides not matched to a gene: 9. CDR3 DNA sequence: TGTGCCAGCAGCGTCTCCGCGGGACTACTATACGAGCAGTACTTC. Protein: CASSVSAGLLYEQYF. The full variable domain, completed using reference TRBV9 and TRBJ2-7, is DSGVTQTPKHLITATGQRVTLRCSPRSGDLSVYWYQQSLDQGLQFLIQYYNGEERAKGNILERFSAQQFPDLHSELNLSSLELGDSALYFCASSVSAGLLYEQYFGPGTRLTVT.

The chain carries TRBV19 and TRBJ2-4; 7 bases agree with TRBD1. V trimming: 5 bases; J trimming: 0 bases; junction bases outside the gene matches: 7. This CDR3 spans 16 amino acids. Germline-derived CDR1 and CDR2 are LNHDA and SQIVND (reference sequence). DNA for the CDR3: TGTGCCAGTAGTCCGGGACAGCTACTAGCCAAAAACATTCAGTACTTC. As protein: CASSPGQLLAKNIQYF.

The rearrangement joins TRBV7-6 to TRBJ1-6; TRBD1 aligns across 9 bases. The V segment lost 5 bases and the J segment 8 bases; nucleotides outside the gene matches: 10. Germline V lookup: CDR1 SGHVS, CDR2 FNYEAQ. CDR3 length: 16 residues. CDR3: CASSPTGTGLYSPLHF. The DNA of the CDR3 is TGTGCCAGCAGCCCCACTGGGACAGGGTTGTATTCACCCCTCCACTTT.

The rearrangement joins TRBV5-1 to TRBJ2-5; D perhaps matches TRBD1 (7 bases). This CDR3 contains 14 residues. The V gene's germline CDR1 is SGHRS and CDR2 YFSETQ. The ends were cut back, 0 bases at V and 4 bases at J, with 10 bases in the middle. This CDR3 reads CASSLGQGGETQYF. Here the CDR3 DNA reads TGCGCCAGCAGCTTGGGACAGGGAGGAGAGACCCAGTACTTC.

CDR3 in amino acids: CASSSGLAGGSYEQYF. The DNA of the CDR3 is TGTGCCAGCAGCTCTGGACTAGCGGGTGGCTCCTACGAGCAGTACTTC. The chain uses TRBV7-9 and TRBJ2-7; 11 bases map to TRBD2. V was clipped by 4 bases and J by 0 bases; unmatched bases: 5. The CDR3 contains 16 residues. CDR1 is SEHNR and CDR2 is FQNEAQ in the germline V gene (reference sequence).

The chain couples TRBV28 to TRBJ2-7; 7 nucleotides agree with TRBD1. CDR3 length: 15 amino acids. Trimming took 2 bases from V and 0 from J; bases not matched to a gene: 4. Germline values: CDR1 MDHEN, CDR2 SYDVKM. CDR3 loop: CASSLRGQPSYEQYF. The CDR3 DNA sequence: TGTGCCAGCAGTTTACGGGGACAGCCCTCCTACGAGCAGTACTTC.

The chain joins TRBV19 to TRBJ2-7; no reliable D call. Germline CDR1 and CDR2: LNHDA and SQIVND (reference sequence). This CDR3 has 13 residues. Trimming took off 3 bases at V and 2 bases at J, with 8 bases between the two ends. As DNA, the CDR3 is TGTGCCAGTAGTATCGGGTCAGCCTACGAGCAGTACTTC. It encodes CASSIGSAYEQYF.

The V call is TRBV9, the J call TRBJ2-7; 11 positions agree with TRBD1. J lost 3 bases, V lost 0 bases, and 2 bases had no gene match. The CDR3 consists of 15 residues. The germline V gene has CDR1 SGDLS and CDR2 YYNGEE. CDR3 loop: CASSVGTGGFYEQYF. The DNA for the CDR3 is TGTGCCAGCAGCGTAGGGACAGGGGGCTTCTACGAGCAGTACTTC.

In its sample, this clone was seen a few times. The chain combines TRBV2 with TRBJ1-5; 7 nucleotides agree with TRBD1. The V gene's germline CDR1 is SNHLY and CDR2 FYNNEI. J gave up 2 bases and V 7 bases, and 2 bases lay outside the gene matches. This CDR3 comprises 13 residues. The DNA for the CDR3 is TGTGCCAGCAACAGGGGTGGCAATCAGCCCCAGCATTTT. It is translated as CASNRGGNQPQHF.

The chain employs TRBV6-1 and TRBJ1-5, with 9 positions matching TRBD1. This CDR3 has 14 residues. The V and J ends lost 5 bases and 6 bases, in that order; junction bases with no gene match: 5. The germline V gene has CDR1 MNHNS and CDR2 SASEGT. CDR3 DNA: TGTGCCAGCAGTTCCACAGGGGGCAGTCAGCCCCAGCATTTT. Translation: CASSSTGGSQPQHF.

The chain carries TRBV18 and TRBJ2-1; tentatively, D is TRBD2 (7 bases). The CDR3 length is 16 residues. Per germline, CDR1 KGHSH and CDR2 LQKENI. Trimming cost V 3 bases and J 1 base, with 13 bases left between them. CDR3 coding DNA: TGTGCCAGCTCACCCTTTGCGGGGGCTTCCTACAATGAGCAGTTCTTC. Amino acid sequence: CASSPFAGASYNEQFF.

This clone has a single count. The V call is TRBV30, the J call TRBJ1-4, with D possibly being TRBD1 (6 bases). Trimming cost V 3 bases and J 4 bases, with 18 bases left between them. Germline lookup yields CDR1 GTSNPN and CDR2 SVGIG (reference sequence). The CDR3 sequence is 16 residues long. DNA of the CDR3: TGTGCCTGGAGGCACCGCCACAGGGCCAGTAATGAAAAACTGTTTTTT. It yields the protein CAWRHRHRASNEKLFF.

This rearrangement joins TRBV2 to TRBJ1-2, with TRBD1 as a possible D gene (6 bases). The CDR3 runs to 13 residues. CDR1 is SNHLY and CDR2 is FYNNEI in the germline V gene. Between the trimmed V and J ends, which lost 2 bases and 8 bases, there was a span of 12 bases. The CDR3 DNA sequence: TGTGCCAGCAGTGAAACAGGGAAGCCGGGCTACACCTTC. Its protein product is CASSETGKPGYTF.

The CDR3 nucleotides read TGTGCCAGCAGCCCTTCTAGCTTTACCTACGAGCAGTACTTC. This translates into CASSPSSFTYEQYF. The chain has TRBV7-6 and TRBJ2-7; tentative D call: TRBD2 (5 bases). This CDR3 contains 14 residues. Trimming cost V 5 bases and J 2 bases, with 13 bases left between them. Germline assignment: CDR1 SGHVS and CDR2 FNYEAQ.

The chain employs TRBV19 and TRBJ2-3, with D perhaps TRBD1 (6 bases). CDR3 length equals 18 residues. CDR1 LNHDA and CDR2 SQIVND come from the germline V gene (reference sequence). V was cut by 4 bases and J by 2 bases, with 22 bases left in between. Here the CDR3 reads CASSTQTGKVITTDTQYF. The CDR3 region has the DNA TGTGCCAGTAGTACCCAAACAGGGAAGGTTATTACCACAGATACGCAGTATTTT.

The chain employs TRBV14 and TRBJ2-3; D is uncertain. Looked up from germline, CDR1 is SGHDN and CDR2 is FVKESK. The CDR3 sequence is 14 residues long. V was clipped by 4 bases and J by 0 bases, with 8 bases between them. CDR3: CASSPQISTDTQYF. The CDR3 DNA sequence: TGTGCCAGCAGCCCCCAGATTAGCACAGATACGCAGTATTTT.

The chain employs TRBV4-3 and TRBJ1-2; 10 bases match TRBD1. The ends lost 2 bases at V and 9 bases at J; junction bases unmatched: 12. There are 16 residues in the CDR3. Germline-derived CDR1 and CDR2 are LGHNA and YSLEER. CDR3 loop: CASSQMTGGAGYSYTF. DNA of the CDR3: TGCGCCAGCAGCCAAATGACAGGGGGCGCGGGGTATAGCTACACCTTC.

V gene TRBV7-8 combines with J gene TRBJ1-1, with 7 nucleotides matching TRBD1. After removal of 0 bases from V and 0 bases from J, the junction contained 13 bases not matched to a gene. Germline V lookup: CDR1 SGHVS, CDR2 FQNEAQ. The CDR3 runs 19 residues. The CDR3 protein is CASSLAVGDRGYMNTEAFF. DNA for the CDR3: TGTGCCAGCAGCTTAGCGGTCGGGGACAGAGGATACATGAACACTGAAGCTTTCTTT.